This TCR beta chain was identified during a study of cytomegalovirus exposure and HLA in healthy donors. General study results and limits: Upon later analysis, HLA-associated TCR beta chains proved more clonally expanded than other, equally common chains. A list of roughly 180 TCR beta chains associated with cytomegalovirus was given. Later on, an analysis found that several of the most significant clusters appeared to be linked to common viral pathogens, which included parvovirus B19.

The CDR3 is made up of 15 amino acids. J lost 2 bases, V lost 2 bases, and 5 bases had no gene match. The germline V gene encodes CDR1 MNHEY and CDR2 SMNVEV (reference sequence). As regards this clone: What it recognizes is unknown.

Vbeta (60) and Jbeta (13) primers were used in the PCR. Authors' methods: Among the unique TCR beta chains that a later analysis counted, 75 million to 85 million in all, some 10 million were shared. Produced via immunoSEQ multiplex PCR; TCRdb's table is partial and in-frame only. That table supplies the V and J calls and clone size; D and trimming were determined from the DNA. The sample has 150,000 or so clones; over 80% are singletons. This TCR was recovered from a middle-aged man in good health and CMV-seropositive. The rearrangement joins TRBV27 to TRBJ1-2; TRBD1 matches at 7 bases. Sequenced sample: PBMCs. DNA for the CDR3: TGTGCCAGCAGTTTAGCAGGGGGTGGAAACTATGGCTACACCTTC. Translated: CASSLAGGGNYGYTF.